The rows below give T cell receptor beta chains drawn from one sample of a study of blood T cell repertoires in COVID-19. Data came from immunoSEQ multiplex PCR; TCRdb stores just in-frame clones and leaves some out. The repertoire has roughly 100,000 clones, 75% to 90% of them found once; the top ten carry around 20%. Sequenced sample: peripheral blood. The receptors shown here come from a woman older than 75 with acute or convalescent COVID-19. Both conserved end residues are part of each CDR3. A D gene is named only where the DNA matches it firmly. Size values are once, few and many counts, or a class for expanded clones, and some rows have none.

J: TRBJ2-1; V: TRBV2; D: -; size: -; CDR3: CASRVGTQVLEFF; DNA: TGTGCCAGCAGGGTTGGCACCCAGGTCCTTGAGTTCTTC
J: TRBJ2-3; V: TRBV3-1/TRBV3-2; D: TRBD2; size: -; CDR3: CASSQDAGLAGLTDTQYF; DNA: TGTGCCAGCAGCCAAGATGCGGGACTAGCGGGTCTCACAGATACGCAGTATTTT
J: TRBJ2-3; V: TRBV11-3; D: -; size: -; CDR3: CASSLGQGQDTQYF; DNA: TGTGCCAGCAGCTTAGGGCAGGGGCAAGATACGCAGTATTTT
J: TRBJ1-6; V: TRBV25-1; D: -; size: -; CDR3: CASSDRLSYNSPLHF; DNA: TGTGCCAGCAGTGACCGACTCTCCTATAATTCACCCCTCCACTTT
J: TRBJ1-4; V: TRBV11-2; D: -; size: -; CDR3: CASSPTGRGEKLFF; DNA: TGTGCCAGCAGCCCTACAGGGAGGGGAGAAAAACTGTTTTTT
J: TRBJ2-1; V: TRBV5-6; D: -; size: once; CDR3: CASSLLGELSYNEQFF; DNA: TGTGCCAGCAGTTTGTTAGGGGAATTATCCTACAATGAGCAGTTCTTC
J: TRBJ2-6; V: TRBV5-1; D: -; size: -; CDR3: CASTEAGANVLTF; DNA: TGCGCCAGCACTGAGGCTGGGGCCAACGTCCTGACTTTC
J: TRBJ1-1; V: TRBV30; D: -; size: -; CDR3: CAWSVQRAEAFF; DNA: TGTGCCTGGAGTGTACAACGGGCTGAAGCTTTCTTT
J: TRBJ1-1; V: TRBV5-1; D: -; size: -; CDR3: CASSSQVQGNTEAFF; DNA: TGCGCCAGCAGCTCACAGGTCCAAGGGAACACTGAAGCTTTCTTT
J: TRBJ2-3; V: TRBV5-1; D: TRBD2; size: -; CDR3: CASSLGAGGPGDTQYF; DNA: TGCGCCAGCAGCTTGGGAGCGGGGGGGCCTGGCGATACGCAGTATTTT
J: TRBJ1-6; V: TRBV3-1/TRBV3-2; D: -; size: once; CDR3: CASSRGGPTYNSPLHF; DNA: TGTGCCAGCAGCCGGGGGGGGCCCACCTATAATTCACCCCTCCACTTT
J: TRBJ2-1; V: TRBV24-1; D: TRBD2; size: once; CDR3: CATSDPGTSGGPSYNEQFF; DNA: TGTGCCACCAGTGACCCCGGGACTAGCGGGGGGCCCTCCTACAATGAGCAGTTCTTC
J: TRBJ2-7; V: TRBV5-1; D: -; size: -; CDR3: CASSPPGQSYEQYF; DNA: TGCGCCAGCAGCCCTCCGGGACAATCCTACGAGCAGTACTTC
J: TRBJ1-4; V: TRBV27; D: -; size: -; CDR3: CASSSLARRDVSEKLFF; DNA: TGTGCCAGCAGTTCTTTGGCCCGCAGGGATGTTAGTGAAAAACTGTTTTTT
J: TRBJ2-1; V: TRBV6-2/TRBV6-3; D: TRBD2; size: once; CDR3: CASSRLGLSGGAPYNEQFF; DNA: TGTGCCAGCAGCCGCCTCGGGCTTAGCGGGGGGGCCCCCTACAATGAGCAGTTCTTC
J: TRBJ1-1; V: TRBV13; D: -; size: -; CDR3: CASSLGGGYGEAFF; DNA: TGTGCCAGCAGCTTAGGAGGGGGATACGGAGAAGCTTTCTTT
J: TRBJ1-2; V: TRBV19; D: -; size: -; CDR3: CASSMTSGTLSYGYTF; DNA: TGTGCCAGTAGTATGACCTCCGGGACACTGTCCTATGGCTACACCTTC
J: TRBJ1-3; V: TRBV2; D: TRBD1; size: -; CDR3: CASRALTGGVGNTIYF; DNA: TGTGCCAGCAGGGCCTTAACAGGGGGAGTCGGAAACACCATATATTTT
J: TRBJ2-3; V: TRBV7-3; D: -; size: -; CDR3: CASSATTSRVRGADTQYF; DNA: TGTGCCAGCAGCGCCACGACTTCAAGAGTGCGTGGTGCAGATACGCAGTATTTT
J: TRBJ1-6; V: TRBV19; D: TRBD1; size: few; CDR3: CASSTSDRGSYNSPLHF; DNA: TGTGCCAGTAGTACGAGCGACAGGGGAAGCTATAATTCACCCCTCCACTTT
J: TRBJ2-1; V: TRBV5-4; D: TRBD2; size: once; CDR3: CASSLRRGGNNEQFF; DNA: TGTGCCAGCAGCTTACGACGGGGGGGGAACAATGAGCAGTTCTTC
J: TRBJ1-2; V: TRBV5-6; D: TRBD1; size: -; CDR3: CASSLEDRGGIYGYTF; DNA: TGTGCCAGCAGCTTAGAGGACAGGGGCGGTATCTATGGCTACACCTTC
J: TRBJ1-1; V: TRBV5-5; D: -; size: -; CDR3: CASSLGQEANTEAFF; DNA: TGTGCCAGCAGCTTGGGACAGGAAGCGAACACTGAAGCTTTCTTT
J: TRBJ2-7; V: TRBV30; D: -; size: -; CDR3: CAWNRGGFEQYF; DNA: TGTGCCTGGAATCGAGGGGGTTTCGAGCAGTACTTC
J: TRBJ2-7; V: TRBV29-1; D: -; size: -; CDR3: CSVESTGSYEQYF; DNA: TGCAGCGTTGAATCAACAGGCTCCTACGAGCAGTACTTC
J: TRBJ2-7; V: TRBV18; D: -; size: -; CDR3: CASSPTSGYIEQYF; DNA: TGTGCCAGCTCACCAACCTCCGGGTACATCGAGCAGTACTTC
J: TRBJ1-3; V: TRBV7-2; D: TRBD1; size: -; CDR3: CASSQDRGRGGNTIYF; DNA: TGTGCCAGCAGCCAGGACAGGGGGCGGGGAGGAAACACCATATATTTT
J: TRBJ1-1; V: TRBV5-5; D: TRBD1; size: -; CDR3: CASSITDRPSIEAFF; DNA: TGTGCCAGCAGCATAACGGACAGGCCCTCGATTGAAGCTTTCTTT
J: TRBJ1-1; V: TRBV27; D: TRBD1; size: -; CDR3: CASSARDRDTEAFF; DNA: TGTGCCAGCAGTGCCCGAGACAGGGACACTGAAGCTTTCTTT
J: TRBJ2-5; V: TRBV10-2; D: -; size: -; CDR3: CASSEIRETQYF; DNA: TGCGCCAGCAGTGAGATTCGAGAGACCCAGTACTTC
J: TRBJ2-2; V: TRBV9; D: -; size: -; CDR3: CASSTGPDTGELFF; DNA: TGTGCCAGCAGCACAGGGCCCGACACCGGGGAGCTGTTTTTT
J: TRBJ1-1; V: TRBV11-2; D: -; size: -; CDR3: CATQRGLNTEAFF; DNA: TGTGCCACCCAGCGAGGGTTAAACACTGAAGCTTTCTTT
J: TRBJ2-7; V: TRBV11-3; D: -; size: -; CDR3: CASSSQGGFPYEQYF; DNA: TGTGCCAGCAGCTCCCAGGGGGGCTTCCCCTACGAGCAGTACTTC